This T cell receptor beta chain stems from a study of follicular helper T cells after annual influenza vaccination. Data came from immunoSEQ multiplex PCR; TCRdb stores just in-frame clones and leaves some out. This table has roughly 15,000 clones, approximately 80% appearing once. Described time point: 2015-2016 season, pre-vaccination. Germline-derived CDR1 and CDR2 are LNHDA and SQIVND (reference sequence). The CDR3 is 18 residues long. V dropped 5 bases and J dropped 1 base, with 24 bases sitting between them. The chain joins TRBV19 to TRBJ2-7, with D perhaps matching TRBD2 (6 bases). Sequenced material: CXCR5- memory CD4+ T cells sorted from blood, taken on the day of influenza vaccination. The clonotype comes from an adult who received the influenza vaccine. Written as DNA, the CDR3 is TGTGCCAGTAGTTCCTTTGGGGGGTCGGTTGGCGGATCCTACGAGCAGTACTTC. Translated, it gives CASSSFGGSVGGSYEQYF. The full variable domain, completed using reference TRBV19 and TRBJ2-7, is DGGITQSPKYLFRKEGQNVTLSCEQNLNHDAMYWYRQDPGQGLRLIYYSQIVNDFQKGDIAEGYSVSREKKESFPLTVTSAQKNPTAFYLCASSSFGGSVGGSYEQYFGPGTRLTVT.